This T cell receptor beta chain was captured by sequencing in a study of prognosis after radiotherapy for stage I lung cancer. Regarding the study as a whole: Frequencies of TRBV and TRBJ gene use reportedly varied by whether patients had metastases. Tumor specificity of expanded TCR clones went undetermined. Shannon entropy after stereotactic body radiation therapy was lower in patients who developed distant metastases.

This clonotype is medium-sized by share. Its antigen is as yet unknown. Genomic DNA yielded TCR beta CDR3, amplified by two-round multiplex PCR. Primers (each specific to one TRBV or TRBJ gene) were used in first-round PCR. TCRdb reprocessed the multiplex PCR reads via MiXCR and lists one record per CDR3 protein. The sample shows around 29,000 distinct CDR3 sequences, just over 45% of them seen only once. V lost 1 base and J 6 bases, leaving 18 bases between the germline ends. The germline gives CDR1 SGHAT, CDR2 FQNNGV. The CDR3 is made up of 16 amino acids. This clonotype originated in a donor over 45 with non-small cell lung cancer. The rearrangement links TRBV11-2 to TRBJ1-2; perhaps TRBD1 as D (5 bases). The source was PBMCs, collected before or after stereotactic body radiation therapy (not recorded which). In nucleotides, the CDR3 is TGTGCCAGCAGCTTAGTTCAGGGCGGACGTGGGGATGGCTACACCTTC. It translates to CASSLVQGGRGDGYTF.